Below are 20 T cell receptor beta chains sequenced from a single sample in a study of identical twins. MiXCR was run by TCRdb on the 5' RACE reads, yielding one entry per CDR3 protein. Among 600,000 to 700,000 distinct CDR3 sequences listed, 20% to 25% were seen once. These data were also filed under a second study, of T cells expressing NK-cell markers.

The sample was PBMCs. Receptor source: a woman in her late teens or twenties in good health.

This clonotype has more than one count but fewer than ten. This chain uses TRBV20-1 with TRBJ2-1, with 8 bases that match TRBD1. This CDR3 is 19 amino acids long. Germline V gene sequence: CDR1 DFQATT, CDR2 SNEGSKA (reference sequence). Losses at the gene ends were 2 bases for V and 0 bases for J; bases not matched to a gene: 15. The CDR3 region is CSARSLAGGTGSSYNEQFF. CDR3 nucleotides: TGCAGTGCTAGATCGTTGGCAGGGGGCACCGGCAGCTCCTACAATGAGCAGTTCTTC.

This clonotype was observed a handful of times. V is TRBV12-3 or TRBV12-4 and J is TRBJ2-1, with D perhaps assigned TRBD1 or TRBD2 (5 bases each). CDR3 length equals 15 residues. The ends were cut back, 2 bases at V and 4 bases at J, with 12 bases in the middle. CDR3 region: CASSLLRGRYNEQFF. As DNA, the CDR3 is TGTGCCAGCAGTTTACTGAGGGGTAGATACAATGAGCAGTTCTTC.

The chain uses TRBV20-1 and TRBJ2-7; D gene uncertain. The CDR3 consists of 16 residues. Germline V lookup: CDR1 DFQATT, CDR2 SNEGSKA (reference sequence). V lost 1 base, J lost 4 bases, and 20 bases lay in between. The CDR3 sequence is CSARASGVVFPYEQYF. The CDR3 DNA reads TGCAGTGCTAGAGCGTCTGGGGTAGTTTTCCCTTACGAGCAGTACTTC.

This clonotype was counted only a few times. This sequence joins TRBV9 and TRBJ2-1; 8 bases are a match to TRBD2. This CDR3 is 16 amino acids long. Germline trimming cut 4 bases from V and 8 bases from J; bases unmatched to any gene: 14. Germline CDR1 reads SGDLS; CDR2 reads YYNGEE. In DNA, the CDR3 is TGTGCCAGCAGCCCCATCGCGGGGGGAGGGCCTTATGAGCAGTTCTTC. This sequence encodes CASSPIAGGGPYEQFF.

There are many counts of this clonotype. J is TRBJ1-1 and V is TRBV29-1, with a tentative D call TRBD1 (6 bases). The CDR3 loop spans 13 amino acids. Germline CDR1 SQVTM, CDR2 ANQGSEA. Trimming shortened V by 4 bases and J by 3 bases, and 12 bases separated the two germline ends. The CDR3, as DNA: TGCAGCGTTGGTATAGGGGGGTACACTGAAGCTTTCTTT. This encodes CSVGIGGYTEAFF.

The chain combines TRBV12-3 or TRBV12-4 with TRBJ2-3; 8 bases are a match to TRBD2. CDR3 length: 15 residues. V was clipped by 4 bases and J by 3 bases; unmatched bases: 6. The CDR3 DNA is TGTGCCAGCAGTTCTCCCGGGAGGGGGACAGATACGCAGTATTTT. This codes for CASSSPGRGTDTQYF.

This clonotype was seen a handful of times. V usage is TRBV12-3 or TRBV12-4 and J usage is TRBJ1-2; D possibly corresponds to TRBD1 (5 bases). The V end lost 6 bases, the J end lost 8 bases, and 22 bases lay between the germline ends. The length of the CDR3 is 15 residues. The CDR3 DNA follows: TGTGCCAGCAGCCTTGGACGCTCGGGGCGAAGGGGCTACACCTTC. Amino acid sequence: CASSLGRSGRRGYTF.

This clonotype was picked up many times. The chain carries TRBV20-1 and TRBJ2-3, with 10 nucleotides matching TRBD2. V shed 4 bases, J shed 5 bases, and the junction held 12 bases outside the gene matches. The CDR3 sequence is 16 residues long. The germline gives CDR1 DFQATT, CDR2 SNEGSKA (reference sequence). Here the CDR3 reads CSAILASGGLGDTQYF. DNA of the CDR3: TGCAGTGCTATCCTGGCTAGCGGGGGCCTGGGAGATACGCAGTATTTT.

A few counts support this clonotype. The V gene is TRBV11-1, the J gene TRBJ2-3; possible D gene TRBD2, 6 bases. Germline CDR1 reads SGHAT; CDR2 reads FQDESV (reference sequence). The CDR3 is 15 amino acids. Between the trimmed V and J ends, which lost 3 bases and 4 bases, there was a span of 14 bases. CDR3 sequence reads: CASSFRGWSPDTQYF. Written as DNA, the CDR3 is TGTGCCAGCAGCTTCCGGGGGTGGTCGCCAGATACGCAGTATTTT. Full variable domain (missing parts from reference TRBV11-1 and TRBJ2-3): EAEVAQSPRYKITEKSQAVAFWCDPISGHATLYWYRQILGQGPELLVQFQDESVVDDSQLPKDRFSAERLKGVDSTLKIQPAELGDSAMYLCASSFRGWSPDTQYFGPGTRLTVL.

The V gene is TRBV24-1, the J gene TRBJ2-1; the match to TRBD2 covers 10 bases. The CDR3 contains 16 residues. J was trimmed by 5 bases and V by 3 bases; bases with no gene match: 6. From germline, CDR1 is KGHDR and CDR2 SFDVKD. For the CDR3, the DNA is TGTGCCACCAGTGATGGAAGCGGGGGGGGAAACAATGAGCAGTTCTTC. It codes for CATSDGSGGGNNEQFF.

The chain employs TRBV18 and TRBJ2-2; 7 bases are a match to TRBD2. The CDR3 is made up of 18 amino acids. Germline lookup yields CDR1 KGHSH and CDR2 LQKENI. The ends lost 3 bases at V and 6 bases at J; junction bases unmatched: 16. The DNA for the CDR3 is TGTGCCAGCTCACCCCGAGCATCGGGAGGCCCCGTGGCCGGGGAGCTGTTTTTT. This sequence encodes CASSPRASGGPVAGELFF.

This clonotype was counted only a few times. CDR3 sequence reads: CASSITSGSTDTQYF. As DNA, the CDR3 is TGTGCCAGCAGTATAACTAGCGGGAGTACAGATACGCAGTATTTT. This chain links TRBV6-1 with TRBJ2-3; 11 bases fit TRBD2. Germline CDR1 reads MNHNS; CDR2 reads SASEGT. V gave up 5 bases and J gave up 3 bases; unmatched junction bases: 4. The CDR3 is 15 amino acids.

V is TRBV30 and J is TRBJ2-5, with D unresolved. CDR1 and CDR2 (germline): GTSNPN, SVGIG (reference sequence). V was shortened by 1 base and J by 7 bases, with 10 bases between the two germline ends. This CDR3 is 12 amino acids long. The CDR3 bases are TGTGCCTGGAGTGACAATTCAGGGACCCAGTACTTC. It encodes CAWSDNSGTQYF.

This clonotype has at least ten counts. The genes are TRBV2 and TRBJ2-3; D is unclear. The germline V gene encodes CDR1 SNHLY and CDR2 FYNNEI. The length of the CDR3 is 13 residues. V dropped 4 bases and J dropped 9 bases, with 14 bases sitting between them. CDR3 sequence: CASSAGPLVTQYF. CDR3 DNA: TGTGCCAGCAGTGCCGGGCCCTTAGTAACGCAGTATTTT.

This chain uses TRBV20-1 with TRBJ2-3, with a tentative D call TRBD2 (6 bases). The CDR3 is 13 residues long. The V gene's germline CDR1 is DFQATT and CDR2 SNEGSKA (reference sequence). Deletions cut 4 bases from V and 4 bases from J, with 12 bases between. The CDR3 sequence: CSAIPWEADTQYF. Written as DNA, the CDR3 is TGCAGTGCTATCCCCTGGGAGGCAGATACGCAGTATTTT.

This clonotype was counted only a few times. V usage is TRBV6-5 and J usage is TRBJ2-3, with 10 bases fitting TRBD2. Germline V CDR1 and CDR2: MNHEY, SVGAGI. The V segment lost 4 bases and the J segment 1 base; nucleotides outside the gene matches: 8. CDR3 length: 17 residues. The CDR3 region is CASSFYGLAGGTDTQYF. The CDR3 nucleotides read TGTGCCAGCAGTTTTTACGGCCTAGCGGGGGGCACAGATACGCAGTATTTT.

The chain is built from TRBV20-1 and TRBJ2-3, with 8 bases matching TRBD2. Germline CDR1 DFQATT, CDR2 SNEGSKA (reference sequence). V shed 8 bases, J shed 3 bases, and the junction held 10 bases outside the gene matches. The CDR3 totals 14 residues. The CDR3 reads CSSNSGTGTDTQYF. The CDR3 bases are TGCAGTTCTAATAGCGGGACGGGGACAGATACGCAGTATTTT.

The genes are TRBV19 and TRBJ1-1; TRBD1 might be the D (6 bases). Germline lookup yields CDR1 LNHDA and CDR2 SQIVND (reference sequence). V lost 3 bases and J 0 bases, leaving 11 bases between the germline ends. The CDR3 runs to 15 residues. CDR3 sequence (DNA): TGTGCCAGTAGTATTGACAGGCGACTGAACACTGAAGCTTTCTTT. Translation gives CASSIDRRLNTEAFF.

Only a few counts were recorded for this clonotype. This chain joins TRBV20-1 and TRBJ2-7; 8 bases map to TRBD1. CDR1 is DFQATT and CDR2 is SNEGSKA in the germline V gene (reference sequence). This CDR3 spans 14 amino acids. V lost 3 bases to trimming and J lost 0 bases; unmatched junction nucleotides: 4. CDR3 region: CSASTGGDSYEQYF. CDR3 sequence (DNA): TGCAGTGCTAGTACAGGGGGTGACTCCTACGAGCAGTACTTC.

This clonotype was seen only a few times. The CDR3 DNA is TGTGCCAGCGACCGGGACGGATATGGCTACACCTTC. It specifies CASDRDGYGYTF. The chain employs TRBV2 and TRBJ1-2, with D maybe TRBD1 (5 bases). This CDR3 comprises 12 residues. The germline V gene has CDR1 SNHLY and CDR2 FYNNEI. Trimming removed 8 bases at V and 5 bases at J, with 12 bases between.